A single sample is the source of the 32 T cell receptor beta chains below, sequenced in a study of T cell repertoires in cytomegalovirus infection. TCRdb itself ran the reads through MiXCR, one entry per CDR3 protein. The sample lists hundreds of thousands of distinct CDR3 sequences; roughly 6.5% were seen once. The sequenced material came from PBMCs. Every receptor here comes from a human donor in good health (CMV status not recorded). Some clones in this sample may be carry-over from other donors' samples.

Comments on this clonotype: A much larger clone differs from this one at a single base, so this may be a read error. In nucleotides, the CDR3 is TGTGCCAGCAGAATTAGGAGCCCCTACGAGCAGTACTTC. Its protein product is CASRIRSPYEQYF. The chain links TRBV6-1 to TRBJ2-7; D not resolved. V lost 6 bases, J lost 2 bases, and 11 bases lay in between. The CDR3 is 13 amino acids. Germline assignment: CDR1 MNHNS and CDR2 SASEGT.

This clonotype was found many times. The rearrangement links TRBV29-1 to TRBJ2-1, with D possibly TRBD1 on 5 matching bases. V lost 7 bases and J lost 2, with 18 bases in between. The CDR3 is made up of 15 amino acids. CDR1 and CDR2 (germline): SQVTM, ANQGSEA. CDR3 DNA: TGCAGCGCCCTGGGTGGGGCTGCAACCTACAATGAGCAGTTCTTC. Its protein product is CSALGGAATYNEQFF.

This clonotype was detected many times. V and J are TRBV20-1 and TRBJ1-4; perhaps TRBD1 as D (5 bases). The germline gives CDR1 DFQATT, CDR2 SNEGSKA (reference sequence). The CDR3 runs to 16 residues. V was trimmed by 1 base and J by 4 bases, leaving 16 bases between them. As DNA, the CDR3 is TGCAGTGCTAGAGCCTCATGGGACGGCCTTAATGAAAAACTGTTTTTT. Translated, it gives CSARASWDGLNEKLFF.

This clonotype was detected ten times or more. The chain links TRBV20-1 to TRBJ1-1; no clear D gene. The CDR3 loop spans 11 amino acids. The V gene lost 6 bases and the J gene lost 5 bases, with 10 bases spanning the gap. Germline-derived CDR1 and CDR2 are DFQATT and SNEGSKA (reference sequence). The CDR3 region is CSATGGTEAFF. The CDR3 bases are TGCAGTGCGACCGGCGGAACTGAAGCTTTCTTT.

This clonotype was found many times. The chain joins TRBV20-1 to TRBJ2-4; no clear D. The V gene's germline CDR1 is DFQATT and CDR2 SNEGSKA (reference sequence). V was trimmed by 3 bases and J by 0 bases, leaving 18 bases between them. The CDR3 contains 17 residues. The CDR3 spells CSASANKDELAKNIQYF. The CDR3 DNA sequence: TGCAGTGCTAGTGCCAACAAGGACGAACTAGCCAAAAACATTCAGTACTTC.

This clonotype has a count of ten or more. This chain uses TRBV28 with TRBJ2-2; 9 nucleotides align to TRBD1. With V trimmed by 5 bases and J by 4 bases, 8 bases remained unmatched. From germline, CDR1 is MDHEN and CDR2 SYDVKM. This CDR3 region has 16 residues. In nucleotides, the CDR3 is TGTGCCAGCAGTCCACTCGGGACAGGGCCCACCGGGGAGCTGTTTTTT. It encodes CASSPLGTGPTGELFF.

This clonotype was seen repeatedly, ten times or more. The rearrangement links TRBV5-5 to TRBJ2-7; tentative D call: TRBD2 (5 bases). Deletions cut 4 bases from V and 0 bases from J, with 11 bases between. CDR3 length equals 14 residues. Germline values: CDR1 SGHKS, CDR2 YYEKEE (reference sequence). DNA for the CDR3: TGTGCCAGCAGCAATGGACTGAACTCCTACGAGCAGTACTTC. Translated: CASSNGLNSYEQYF. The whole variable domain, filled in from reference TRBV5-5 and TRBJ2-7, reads DAGVTQSPTHLIKTRGQQVTLRCSPISGHKSVSWYQQVLGQGPQFIFQYYEKEERGRGNFPDRFSARQFPNYSSELNVNALLLGDSALYLCASSNGLNSYEQYFGPGTRLTVT.

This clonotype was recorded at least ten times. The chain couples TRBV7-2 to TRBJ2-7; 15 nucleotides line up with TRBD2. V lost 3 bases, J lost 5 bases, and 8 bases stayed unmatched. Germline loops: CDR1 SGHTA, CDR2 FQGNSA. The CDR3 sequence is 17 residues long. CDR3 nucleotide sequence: TGTGCCAGCAGCTTTACCGGACTAGCGGGGGGGAGCAACGAGCAGTACTTC. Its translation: CASSFTGLAGGSNEQYF.

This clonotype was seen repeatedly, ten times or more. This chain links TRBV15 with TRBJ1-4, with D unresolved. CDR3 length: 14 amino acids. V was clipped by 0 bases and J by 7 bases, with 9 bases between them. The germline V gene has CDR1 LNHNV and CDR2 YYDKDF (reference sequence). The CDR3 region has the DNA TGTGCCACCAGCAGAGACGCACTGCTTGAAAAACTGTTTTTT. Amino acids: CATSRDALLEKLFF.

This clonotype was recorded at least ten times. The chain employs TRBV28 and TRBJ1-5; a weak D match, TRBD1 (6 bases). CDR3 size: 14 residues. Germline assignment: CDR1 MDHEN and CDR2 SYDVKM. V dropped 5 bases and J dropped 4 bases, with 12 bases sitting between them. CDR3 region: CASSEGQKNQPQHF. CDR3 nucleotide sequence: TGTGCCAGCAGTGAAGGACAGAAGAATCAGCCCCAGCATTTT.

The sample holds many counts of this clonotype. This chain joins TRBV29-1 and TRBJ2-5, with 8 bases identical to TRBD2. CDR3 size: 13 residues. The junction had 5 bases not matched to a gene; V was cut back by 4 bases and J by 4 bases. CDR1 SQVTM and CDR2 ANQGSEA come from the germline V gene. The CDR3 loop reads CSVVRGGVETQYF. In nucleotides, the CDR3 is TGCAGCGTTGTTCGGGGGGGCGTAGAGACCCAGTACTTC.

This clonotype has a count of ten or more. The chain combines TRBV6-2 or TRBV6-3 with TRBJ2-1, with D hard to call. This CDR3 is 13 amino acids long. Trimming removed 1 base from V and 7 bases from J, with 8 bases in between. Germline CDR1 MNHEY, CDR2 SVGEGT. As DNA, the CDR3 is TGTGCCAGCAGTTACTGGACGGATAATGAGCAGTTCTTC. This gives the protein CASSYWTDNEQFF.

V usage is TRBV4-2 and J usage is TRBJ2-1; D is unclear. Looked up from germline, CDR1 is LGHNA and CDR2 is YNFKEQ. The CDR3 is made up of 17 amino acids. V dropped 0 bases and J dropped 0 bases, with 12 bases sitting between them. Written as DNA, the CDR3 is TGTGCCAGCAGCCAAGATCTCGACTCAAGCTCCTACAATGAGCAGTTCTTC. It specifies CASSQDLDSSSYNEQFF.

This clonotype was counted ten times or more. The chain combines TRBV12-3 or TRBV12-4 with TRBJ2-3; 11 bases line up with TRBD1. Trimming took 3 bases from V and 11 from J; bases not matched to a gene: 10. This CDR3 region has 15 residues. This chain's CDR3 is CASSFAGQGAPKQYF. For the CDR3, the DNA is TGTGCCAGCAGTTTTGCCGGACAGGGGGCACCGAAGCAGTATTTT.

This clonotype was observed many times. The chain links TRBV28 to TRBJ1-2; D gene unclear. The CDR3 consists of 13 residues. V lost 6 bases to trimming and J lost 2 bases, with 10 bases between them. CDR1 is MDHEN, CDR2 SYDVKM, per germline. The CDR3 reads CASSRTANYGYTF. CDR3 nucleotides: TGTGCCAGCAGCCGGACGGCGAACTATGGCTACACCTTC.

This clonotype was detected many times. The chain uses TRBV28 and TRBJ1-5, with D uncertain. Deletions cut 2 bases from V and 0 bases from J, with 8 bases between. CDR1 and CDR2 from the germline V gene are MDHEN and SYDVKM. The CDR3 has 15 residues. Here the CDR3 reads CASSLMGNSNQPQHF. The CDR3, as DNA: TGTGCCAGCAGTTTAATGGGAAATAGCAATCAGCCCCAGCATTTT.

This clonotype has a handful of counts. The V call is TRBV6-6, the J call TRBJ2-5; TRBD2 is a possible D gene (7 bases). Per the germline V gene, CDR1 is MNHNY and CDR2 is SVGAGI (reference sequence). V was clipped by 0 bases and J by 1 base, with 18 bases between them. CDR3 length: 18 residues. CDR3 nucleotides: TGTGCCAGCAGTTACTCGAGGGGCGGGGGCTTGAGCCAAGAGACCCAGTACTTC. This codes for CASSYSRGGGLSQETQYF.

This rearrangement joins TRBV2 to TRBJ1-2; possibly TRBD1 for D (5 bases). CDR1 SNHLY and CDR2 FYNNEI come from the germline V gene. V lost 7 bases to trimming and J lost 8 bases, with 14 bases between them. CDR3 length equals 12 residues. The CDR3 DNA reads TGTGCCAGCACCGCAGGGAAGATCGGCTACACCTTC. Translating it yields CASTAGKIGYTF.

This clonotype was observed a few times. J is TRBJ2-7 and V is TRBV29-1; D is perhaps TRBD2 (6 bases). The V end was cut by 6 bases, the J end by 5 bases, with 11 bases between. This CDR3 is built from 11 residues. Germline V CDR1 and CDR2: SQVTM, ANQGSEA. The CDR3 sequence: CSVGTGDEQYF. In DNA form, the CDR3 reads TGCAGCGTAGGAACGGGGGACGAGCAGTACTTC.

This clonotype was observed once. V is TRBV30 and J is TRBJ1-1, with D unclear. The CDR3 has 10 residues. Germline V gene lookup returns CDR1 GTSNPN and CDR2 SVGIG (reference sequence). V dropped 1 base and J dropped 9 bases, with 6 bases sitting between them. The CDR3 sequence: CAWSGVQAFF. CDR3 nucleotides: TGTGCCTGGAGTGGAGTGCAAGCTTTCTTT. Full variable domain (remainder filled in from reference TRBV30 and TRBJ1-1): SQTIHQWPATLVQPVGSPLSLECTVEGTSNPNLYWYRQAAGRGLQLLFYSVGIGQISSEVPQNLSASRPQDRQFILSSKKLLLSDSGFYLCAWSGVQAFFGQGTRLTVV.

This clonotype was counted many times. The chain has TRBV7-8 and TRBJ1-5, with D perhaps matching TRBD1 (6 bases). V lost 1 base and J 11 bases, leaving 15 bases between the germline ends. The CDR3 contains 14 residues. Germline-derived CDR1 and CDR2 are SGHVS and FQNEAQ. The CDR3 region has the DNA TGTGCCAGCAGCTTAGGGACAGTAGTCTTGGCCCAGCATTTT. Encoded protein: CASSLGTVVLAQHF.

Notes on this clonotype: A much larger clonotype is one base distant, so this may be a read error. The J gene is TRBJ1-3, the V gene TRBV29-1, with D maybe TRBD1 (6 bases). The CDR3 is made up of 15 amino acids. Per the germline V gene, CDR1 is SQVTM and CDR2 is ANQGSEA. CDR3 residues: CSVESRGSTGSTIYF. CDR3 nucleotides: TGCAGCGTGGAGAGCAGGGGTTCGACTGGAAGCACCATATATTTT.

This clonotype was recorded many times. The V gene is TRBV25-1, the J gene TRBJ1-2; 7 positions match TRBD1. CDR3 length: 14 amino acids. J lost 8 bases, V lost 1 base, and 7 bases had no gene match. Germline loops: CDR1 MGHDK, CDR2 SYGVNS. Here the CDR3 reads CASSEWVGGDGYTF. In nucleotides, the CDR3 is TGTGCCAGCAGTGAATGGGTAGGGGGCGACGGCTACACCTTC.

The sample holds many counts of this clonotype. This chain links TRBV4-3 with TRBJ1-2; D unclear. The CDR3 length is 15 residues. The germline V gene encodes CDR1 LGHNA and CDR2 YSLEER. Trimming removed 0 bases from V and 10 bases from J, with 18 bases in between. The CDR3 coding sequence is TGCGCCAGCAGCCAAGACTGGGGTCTTGGGGATGACTACACCTTC. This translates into CASSQDWGLGDDYTF.

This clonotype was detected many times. CDR3 in amino acids: CANQAGRAGEQFF. DNA for the CDR3: TGTGCCAACCAAGCGGGGAGGGCGGGTGAGCAGTTCTTC. The chain couples TRBV2 to TRBJ2-1; the match to TRBD2 covers 7 bases. The germline CDR1 and CDR2 sequences are SNHLY and FYNNEI. This CDR3 spans 13 amino acids. The ends lost 10 bases at V and 9 bases at J; junction bases unmatched: 12.

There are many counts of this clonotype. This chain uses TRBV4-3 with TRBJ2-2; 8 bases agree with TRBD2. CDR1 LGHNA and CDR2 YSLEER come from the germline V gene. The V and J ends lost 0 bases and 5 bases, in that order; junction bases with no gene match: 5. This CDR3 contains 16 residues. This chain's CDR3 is CASSQDFPGGTGELFF. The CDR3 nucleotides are TGCGCCAGCAGCCAAGATTTTCCGGGGGGGACCGGGGAGCTGTTTTTT.

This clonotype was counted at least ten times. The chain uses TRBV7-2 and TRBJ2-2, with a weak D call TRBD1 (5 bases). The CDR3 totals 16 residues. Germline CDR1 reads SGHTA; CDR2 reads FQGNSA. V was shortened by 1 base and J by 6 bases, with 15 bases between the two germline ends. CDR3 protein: CASSLVTGASAGELFF. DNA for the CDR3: TGTGCCAGCAGCTTAGTAACAGGCGCGAGCGCCGGGGAGCTGTTTTTT.

The CDR3 here is CASSIQDRNLPQHF. CDR3 sequence (DNA): TGTGCCAGCAGTATCCAAGACAGAAACTTGCCCCAGCATTTT. This chain uses TRBV28 with TRBJ1-5, with D possibly matching TRBD1 (5 bases). The CDR3 length is 14 residues. Trimming stripped 5 bases from V and 9 bases from J, with 17 bases between. Germline V gene sequence: CDR1 MDHEN, CDR2 SYDVKM.

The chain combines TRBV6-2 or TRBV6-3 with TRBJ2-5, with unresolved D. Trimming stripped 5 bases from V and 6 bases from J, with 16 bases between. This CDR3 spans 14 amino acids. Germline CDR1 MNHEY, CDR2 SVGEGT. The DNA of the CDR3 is TGTGCCAGCAGTCCACTCGACCTGGAGAAGACCCAGTACTTC. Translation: CASSPLDLEKTQYF.

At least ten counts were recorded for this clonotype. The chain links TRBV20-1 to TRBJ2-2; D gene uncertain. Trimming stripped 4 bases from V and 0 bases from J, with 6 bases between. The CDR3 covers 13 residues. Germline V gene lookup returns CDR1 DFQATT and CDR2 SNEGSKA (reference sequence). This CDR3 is CSAKWPNTGELFF. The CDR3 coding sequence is TGCAGTGCTAAGTGGCCGAACACCGGGGAGCTGTTTTTT.

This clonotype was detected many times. This CDR3 reads CASSLDLRAGGTDTQYF. In DNA, the CDR3 is TGTGCCAGCAGCTTAGACCTTCGAGCGGGGGGAACAGATACGCAGTATTTT. The chain has TRBV7-2 and TRBJ2-3; 9 bases are a match to TRBD2. This CDR3 contains 17 residues. Unmatched junction bases numbered 8, after V lost 1 base and J lost 3 bases. CDR1 and CDR2 (germline): SGHTA, FQGNSA.

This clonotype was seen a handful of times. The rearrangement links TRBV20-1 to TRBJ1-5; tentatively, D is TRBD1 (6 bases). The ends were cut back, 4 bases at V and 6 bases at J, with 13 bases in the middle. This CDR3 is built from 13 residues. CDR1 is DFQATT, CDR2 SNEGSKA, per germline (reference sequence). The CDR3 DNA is TGCAGTGCTATAACAGGGCAGGGTCAGCCCCAGCATTTT. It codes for CSAITGQGQPQHF.